A selection of T cell receptor beta chains follows, all from one sample in a study of OX40 agonist ivuxolimab in advanced cancers. Assay: immunoSEQ multiplex PCR; the TCRdb copy retains only in-frame clones and omits some. The sample has tens of thousands of clones; around 83% are singletons. This material consisted of CD4+ or CD8+ T cells sorted from blood, taken in a trial of the OX40 agonist ivuxolimab. These receptors were obtained from an adult with an advanced solid tumor such as melanoma, head and neck, liver or kidney cancer. Both conserved end residues are part of each CDR3. The D gene is left open where the match is weak. Only part of the rows carry a size: once, few, many, or a class if the clone is expanded.

TRBJ2-1 | NA | once | TRBV2 | CASSEQFEQFF | TGTGCCAGCAGTGAACAATTTGAGCAGTTCTTC
TRBJ2-7 | NA | NA | TRBV6-5 | CASSFDTGFSYEQYF | TGTGCCAGCAGTTTTGATACAGGATTCTCCTACGAGCAGTACTTC
TRBJ1-2 | NA | NA | TRBV28 | CASSLIQAVEGYTF | TGTGCCAGCAGTTTAATTCAGGCAGTTGAGGGCTACACCTTC
TRBJ1-1 | TRBD1 | NA | TRBV7-2 | CASSLVGTGMNTEAFF | TGTGCCAGCAGCTTAGTCGGGACAGGGATGAACACTGAAGCTTTCTTT
TRBJ2-4 | NA | NA | TRBV29-1 | CSLWYGGIQYF | TGCAGCTTGTGGTACGGTGGCATTCAGTACTTC
TRBJ1-3 | NA | few | TRBV5-1 | CASSLASASGNTIYF | TGCGCCAGCAGCTTGGCCTCGGCATCTGGAAACACCATATATTTT
TRBJ1-3 | NA | once | TRBV9 | CASSVATGQGNTIYF | TGTGCCAGCAGCGTAGCTACGGGGCAAGGAAACACCATATATTTT
TRBJ2-1 | TRBD2 | NA | TRBV30 | CAWSGGAGAYNEQFF | TGTGCCTGGAGCGGGGGGGCAGGAGCTTACAATGAGCAGTTCTTC
TRBJ2-4 | NA | NA | TRBV19 | CASSTRSIETKNIQYF | TGTGCCAGTAGTACCCGATCCATAGAAACCAAAAACATTCAGTACTTC
TRBJ1-1 | TRBD1 | NA | TRBV28 | CASSRWDRRNTEAFF | TGTGCCAGCAGTCGATGGGACAGGAGGAACACTGAAGCTTTCTTT
TRBJ2-3 | TRBD1 | once | TRBV6-4 | CASSEGQGADTQYF | TGTGCCAGCAGTGAAGGGCAGGGGGCAGATACGCAGTATTTT
TRBJ1-1 | NA | few | TRBV30 | CAWRLSVGYAFF | TGTGCCTGGAGGTTGTCCGTCGGTTATGCTTTCTTT
TRBJ2-7 | NA | NA | TRBV5-1 | CASSLGGGGEQYF | TGCGCCAGCAGCTTGGGAGGGGGGGGCGAGCAGTACTTC
TRBJ2-2 | NA | NA | TRBV28 | CASTIRSRFNTGELFF | TGTGCCAGCACCATCCGAAGTCGTTTCAACACCGGGGAGCTGTTTTTT
TRBJ2-3 | NA | NA | TRBV5-4 | CASSLASTDTQYF | TGTGCCAGCAGCTTGGCTAGTACAGATACGCAGTATTTT
TRBJ1-5 | TRBD1 | NA | TRBV28 | CASSLIRGTGSQPQHF | TGTGCCAGCAGTTTGATCAGGGGGACGGGGAGTCAGCCCCAGCATTTT
TRBJ2-7 | TRBD1 | NA | TRBV19 | CASSIPDRSSYEQYF | TGTGCCAGTAGTATCCCGGACAGGAGTTCCTACGAGCAGTACTTC
TRBJ1-1 | TRBD1 | NA | TRBV7-9 | CASSKSRGQTYTEAFF | TGTGCCAGCAGTAAAAGTAGGGGACAGACGTACACTGAAGCTTTCTTT
TRBJ1-5 | NA | few | TRBV2 | CASSEQALGGQHF | TGTGCCAGCAGTGAACAGGCCTTGGGTGGCCAGCATTTT
TRBJ2-1 | TRBD2 | NA | TRBV5-8 | CASSLGPLAGGRRDEQFF | TGTGCCAGCAGCTTGGGCCCGCTAGCGGGGGGCAGAAGGGATGAGCAGTTCTTC
TRBJ1-5 | NA | NA | TRBV7-2 | CASSLTADQPQHF | TGTGCCAGCAGCTTAACGGCCGATCAGCCCCAGCATTTT
TRBJ2-1 | TRBD2 | NA | TRBV6-4 | CASSPQPGLAGSYNEQFF | TGTGCCAGCAGCCCCCAACCCGGACTAGCGGGGTCCTACAATGAGCAGTTCTTC
TRBJ1-2 | NA | NA | TRBV9 | CASSVAAQAAVSANYGYTF | TGTGCCAGCAGCGTAGCGGCACAGGCCGCCGTTTCAGCTAACTATGGCTACACCTTC
TRBJ1-2 | NA | NA | TRBV6-5 | CASSQRPGGYTF | TGTGCCAGCAGTCAGCGTCCGGGGGGCTACACCTTC
TRBJ2-1 | TRBD1 | NA | TRBV19 | CASSITGQAYNEQFF | TGTGCCAGTAGTATTACCGGACAGGCCTACAATGAGCAGTTCTTC
TRBJ2-3 | NA | NA | TRBV28 | CASRIGSRGDTQYF | TGTGCCAGCCGCATCGGGAGCCGGGGGGATACGCAGTATTTT
TRBJ2-7 | NA | NA | TRBV2 | CASREIPEQYF | TGTGCCAGCAGAGAAATACCTGAGCAGTACTTC
TRBJ2-7 | TRBD1 | NA | TRBV7-6 | CASSFRGVGTVVYEQYF | TGTGCCAGCAGCTTTCGGGGTGTCGGGACAGTGGTGTACGAGCAGTACTTC
TRBJ1-1 | NA | NA | TRBV10-2 | CASSNWGGNTEAFF | TGCGCCAGTTCGAATTGGGGGGGCAACACTGAAGCTTTCTTT